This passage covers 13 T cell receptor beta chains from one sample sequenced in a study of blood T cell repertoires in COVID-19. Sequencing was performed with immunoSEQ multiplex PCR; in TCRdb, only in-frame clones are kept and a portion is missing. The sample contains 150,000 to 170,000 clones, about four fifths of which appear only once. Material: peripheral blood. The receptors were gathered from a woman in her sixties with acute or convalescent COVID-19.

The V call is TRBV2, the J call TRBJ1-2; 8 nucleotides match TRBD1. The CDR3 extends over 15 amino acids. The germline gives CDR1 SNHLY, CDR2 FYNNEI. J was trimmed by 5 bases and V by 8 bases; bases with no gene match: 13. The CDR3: CASSRQGLFGYGYTF. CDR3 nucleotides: TGTGCCAGCTCCAGACAGGGGCTTTTCGGGTATGGCTACACCTTC. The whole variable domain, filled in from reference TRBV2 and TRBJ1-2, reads EPEVTQTPSHQVTQMGQEVILRCVPISNHLYFYWYRQILGQKVEFLVSFYNNEISEKSEIFDDQFSVERPDGSNFTLKIRSTKLEDSAMYFCASSRQGLFGYGYTFGSGTRLTVV.

CDR3 in amino acids: CASSFGTGVRQPQHF. CDR3 bases: TGTGCCAGCAGCTTCGGGACAGGGGTCCGTCAGCCCCAGCATTTT. This chain uses TRBV7-9 with TRBJ1-5, with 10 bases identical to TRBD1. The germline gives CDR1 SEHNR, CDR2 FQNEAQ (reference sequence). Germline trimming cut 3 bases from V and 6 bases from J; bases unmatched to any gene: 5. The CDR3 sequence is 15 residues long. The complete variable domain, with remaining parts taken from reference TRBV7-9 and TRBJ1-5, reads DTGVSQNPRHKITKRGQNVTFRCDPISEHNRLYWYRQTLGQGPEFLTYFQNEAQLEKSRLLSDRFSAERPKGSFSTLEIQRTEQGDSAMYLCASSFGTGVRQPQHFGDGTRLSIL.

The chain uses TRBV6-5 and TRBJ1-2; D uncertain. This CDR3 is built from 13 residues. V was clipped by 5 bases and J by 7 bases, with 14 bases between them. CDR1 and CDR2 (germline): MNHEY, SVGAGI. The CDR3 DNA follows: TGTGCCAGCAGTCCCCGGGGAGGGAGTGGCTACACCTTC. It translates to CASSPRGGSGYTF.

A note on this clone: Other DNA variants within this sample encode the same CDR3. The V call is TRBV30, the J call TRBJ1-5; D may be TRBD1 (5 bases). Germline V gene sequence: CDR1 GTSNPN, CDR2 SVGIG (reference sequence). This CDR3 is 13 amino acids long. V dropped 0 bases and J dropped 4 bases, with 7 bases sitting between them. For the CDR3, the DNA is TGTGCCTGGAGTGTACGGGGGAATCAGCCCCAGCATTTT. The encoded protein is CAWSVRGNQPQHF.

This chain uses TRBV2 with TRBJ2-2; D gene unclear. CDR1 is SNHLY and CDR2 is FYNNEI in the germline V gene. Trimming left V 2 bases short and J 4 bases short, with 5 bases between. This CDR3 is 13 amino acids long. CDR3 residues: CASSEYLTGELFF. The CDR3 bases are TGTGCCAGCAGTGAATATCTCACCGGGGAGCTGTTTTTT.

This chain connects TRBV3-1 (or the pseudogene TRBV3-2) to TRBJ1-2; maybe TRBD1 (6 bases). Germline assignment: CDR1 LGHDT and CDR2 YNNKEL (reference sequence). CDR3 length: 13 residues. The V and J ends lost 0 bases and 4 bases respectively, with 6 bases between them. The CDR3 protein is CASSQEGGYGYTF. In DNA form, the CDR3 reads TGTGCCAGCAGCCAAGAAGGGGGCTATGGCTACACCTTC.

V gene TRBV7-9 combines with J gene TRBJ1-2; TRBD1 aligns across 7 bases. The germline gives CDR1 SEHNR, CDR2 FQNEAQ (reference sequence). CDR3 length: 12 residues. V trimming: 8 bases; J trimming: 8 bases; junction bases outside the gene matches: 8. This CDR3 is CASGGQAGGYTF. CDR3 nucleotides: TGTGCCAGCGGAGGACAGGCAGGGGGCTACACCTTC.

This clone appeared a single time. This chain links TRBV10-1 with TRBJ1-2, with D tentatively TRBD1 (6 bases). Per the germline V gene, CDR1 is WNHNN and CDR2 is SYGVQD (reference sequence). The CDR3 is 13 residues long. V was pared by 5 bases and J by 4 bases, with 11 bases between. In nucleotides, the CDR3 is TGCGCCAGCAGTTCTCAGGGGTCCTATGGCTACACCTTC. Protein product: CASSSQGSYGYTF.

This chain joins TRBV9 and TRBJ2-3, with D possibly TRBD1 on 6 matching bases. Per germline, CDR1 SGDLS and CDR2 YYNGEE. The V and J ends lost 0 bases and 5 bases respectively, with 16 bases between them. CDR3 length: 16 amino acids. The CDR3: CASSVAPGEGLDTQYF. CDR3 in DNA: TGTGCCAGCAGCGTAGCCCCAGGGGAAGGTCTAGATACGCAGTATTTT.

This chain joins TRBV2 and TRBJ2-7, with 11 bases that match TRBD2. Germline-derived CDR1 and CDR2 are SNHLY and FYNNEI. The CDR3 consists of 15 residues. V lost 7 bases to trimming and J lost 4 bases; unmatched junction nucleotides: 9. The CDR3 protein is CASKQSRLAGYEQYV. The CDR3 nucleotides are TGTGCCAGCAAGCAGTCCCGACTAGCGGGGTACGAGCAGTACGTC.

The CDR3 is CASSVAVTPGEGYTF. CDR3 in DNA: TGTGCCAGCAGCGTAGCAGTGACACCTGGGGAGGGCTACACCTTC. V is TRBV9 and J is TRBJ1-2; no firm D call. Trimming left V 0 bases short and J 8 bases short, with 17 bases between. Germline lookup yields CDR1 SGDLS and CDR2 YYNGEE. This CDR3 comprises 15 residues.

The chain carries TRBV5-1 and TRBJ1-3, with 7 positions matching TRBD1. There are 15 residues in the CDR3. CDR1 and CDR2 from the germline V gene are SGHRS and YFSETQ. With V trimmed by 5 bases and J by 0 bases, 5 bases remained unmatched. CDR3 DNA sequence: TGCGCCAGCAGTTCCACAGGGGCCTCTGGAAACACCATATATTTT. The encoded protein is CASSSTGASGNTIYF.

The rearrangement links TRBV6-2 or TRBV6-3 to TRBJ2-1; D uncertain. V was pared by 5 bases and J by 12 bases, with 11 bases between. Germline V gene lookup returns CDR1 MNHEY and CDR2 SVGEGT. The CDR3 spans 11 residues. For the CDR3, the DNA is TGTGCCAGCAGTGGTCGACTGTTGCAGTTCTTC. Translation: CASSGRLLQFF.